This T cell receptor (beta chain) was recovered during a study of T-cell reconstitution after alpha-beta-depleted transplantation in children. This clonotype occurred a few times. What it binds is not known. Unique molecular identifiers were built into the TCRbeta library. TCRdb called the PCR reads again in MiXCR, with one record for every CDR3 protein. The table lists 500,000 to 600,000 distinct CDR3 sequences, roughly a quarter of them singletons, with approximately 39% in the top ten. Findings of the study overall: Some patients' high day-60 TCRbeta diversity was traced to surviving recipient T cells and thymic progenitors. About two months after transplant, alpha-beta T cells reportedly came from several hundred expanded graft clones.

Trimming took 1 base from V and 2 from J, leaving 9 bases between them. Per the germline V gene, CDR1 is SGHRS and CDR2 is YFSETQ. The CDR3 is 14 amino acids. The V call is TRBV5-1, the J call TRBJ2-5; no definite D call. The material was PBMCs, obtained before TCRalphabeta/CD19-depleted stem cell transplant. The TCR was taken from a boy younger than two with Wiskott-Aldrich syndrome, due to receive a stem cell transplant. CDR3 region: CASSLFGVQETQYF. The CDR3 region has the DNA TGCGCCAGCAGCTTGTTTGGAGTGCAAGAGACCCAGTACTTC.